This record looks at one T cell receptor beta chain sequence and its context. The target antigen is unknown. The CDR3 covers 14 residues. Deletions cut 2 bases from V and 6 bases from J, with 14 bases between. CDR1 and CDR2 from the germline V gene are MNHEY and SMNVEV (reference sequence). These data originate in a study of post-analysis software for immune sequencing data. Study-wide results and limits: Compared with controls, patients had more of 4 to 6 TRBV segments, including TRBV5-6, TRBV5-1 and TRBV20-1.

Prepared TCR beta cDNA libraries contained unique molecular identifiers. TCRdb ran MiXCR on the PCR reads and lists one entry per CDR3 protein. The sample includes hundreds of thousands of distinct CDR3 sequences, around 33% seen only once; the top ten take about an eighth. What was sequenced was blood. This rearrangement joins TRBV27 to TRBJ2-7; tentative D call: TRBD1 (5 bases). The TCR originated in a girl between 5 and 17 years old with multiple sclerosis. The CDR3 DNA reads TGTGCCAGCAGTTTAACCCTCAGTAGGGGCGAGCAGTACTTC. This translates into CASSLTLSRGEQYF.